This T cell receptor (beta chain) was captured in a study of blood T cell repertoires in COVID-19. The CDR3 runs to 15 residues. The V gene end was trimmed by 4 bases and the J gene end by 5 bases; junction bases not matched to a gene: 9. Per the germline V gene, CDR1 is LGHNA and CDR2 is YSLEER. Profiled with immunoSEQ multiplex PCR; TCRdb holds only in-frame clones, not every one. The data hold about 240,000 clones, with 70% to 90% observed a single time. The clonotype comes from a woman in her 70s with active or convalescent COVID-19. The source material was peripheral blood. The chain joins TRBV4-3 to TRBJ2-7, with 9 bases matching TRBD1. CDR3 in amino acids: CASSRTGQGWNEQYF. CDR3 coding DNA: TGCGCCAGCAGCCGCACGGGACAGGGATGGAACGAGCAGTACTTC.